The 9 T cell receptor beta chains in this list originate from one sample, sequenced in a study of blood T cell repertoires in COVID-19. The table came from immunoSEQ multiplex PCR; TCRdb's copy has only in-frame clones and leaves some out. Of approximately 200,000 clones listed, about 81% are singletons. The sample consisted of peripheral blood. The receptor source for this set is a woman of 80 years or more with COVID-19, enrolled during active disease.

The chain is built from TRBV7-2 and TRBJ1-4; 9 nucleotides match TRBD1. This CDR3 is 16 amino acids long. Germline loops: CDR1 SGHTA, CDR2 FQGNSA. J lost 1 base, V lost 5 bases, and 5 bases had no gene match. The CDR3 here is CASSLQGAGTNEKLFF. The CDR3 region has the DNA TGTGCCAGCAGCCTACAGGGGGCGGGAACTAATGAAAAACTGTTTTTT. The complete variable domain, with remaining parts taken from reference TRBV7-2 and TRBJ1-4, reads GAGVSQSPSNKVTEKGKDVELRCDPISGHTALYWYRQSLGQGLEFLIYFQGNSAPDKSGLPSDRFSAERTGGSVSTLTIQRTQQEDSAVYLCASSLQGAGTNEKLFFGSGTQLSVL.

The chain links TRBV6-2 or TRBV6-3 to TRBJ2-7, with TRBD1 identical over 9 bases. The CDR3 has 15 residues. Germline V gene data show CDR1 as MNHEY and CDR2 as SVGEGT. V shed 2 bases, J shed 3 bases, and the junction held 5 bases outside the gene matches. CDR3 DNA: TGTGCCAGCAGTTACCTGGGGACAGGGATCTACGAGCAGTACTTC. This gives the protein CASSYLGTGIYEQYF.

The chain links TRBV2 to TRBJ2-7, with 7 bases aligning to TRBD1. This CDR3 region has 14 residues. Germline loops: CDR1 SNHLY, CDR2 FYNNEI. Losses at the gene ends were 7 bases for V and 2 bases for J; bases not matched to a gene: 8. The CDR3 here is CASNPGGGTYEQYF. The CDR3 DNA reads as TGTGCCAGCAATCCAGGGGGTGGGACCTACGAGCAGTACTTC.

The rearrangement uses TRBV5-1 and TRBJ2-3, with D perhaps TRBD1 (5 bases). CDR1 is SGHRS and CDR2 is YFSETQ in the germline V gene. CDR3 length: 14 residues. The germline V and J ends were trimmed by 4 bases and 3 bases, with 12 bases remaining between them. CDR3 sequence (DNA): TGCGCCAGCAGCACCGAGGCAGGGACAGATACGCAGTATTTT. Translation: CASSTEAGTDTQYF.

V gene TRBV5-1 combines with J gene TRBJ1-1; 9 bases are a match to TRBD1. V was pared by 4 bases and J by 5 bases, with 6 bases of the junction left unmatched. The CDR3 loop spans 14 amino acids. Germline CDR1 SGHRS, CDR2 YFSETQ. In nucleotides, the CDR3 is TGCGCCAGCAGCCAGGAACAGGGGGCAACTGAAGCTTTCTTT. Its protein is CASSQEQGATEAFF.

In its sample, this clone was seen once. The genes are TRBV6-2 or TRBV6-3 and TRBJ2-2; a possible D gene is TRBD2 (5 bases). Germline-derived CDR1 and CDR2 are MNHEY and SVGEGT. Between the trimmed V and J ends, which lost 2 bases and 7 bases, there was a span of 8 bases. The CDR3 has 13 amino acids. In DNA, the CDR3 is TGTGCCAGCAGTTACACCACTAGCGGGGAGCTGTTTTTT. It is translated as CASSYTTSGELFF.

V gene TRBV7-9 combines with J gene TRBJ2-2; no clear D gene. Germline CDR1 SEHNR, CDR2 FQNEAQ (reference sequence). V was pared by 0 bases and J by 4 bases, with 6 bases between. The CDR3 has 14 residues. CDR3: CASSLASPTGELFF. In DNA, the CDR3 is TGTGCCAGCAGCTTAGCTAGCCCCACCGGGGAGCTGTTTTTT. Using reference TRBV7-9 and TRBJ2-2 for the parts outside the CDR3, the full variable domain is DTGVSQNPRHKITKRGQNVTFRCDPISEHNRLYWYRQTLGQGPEFLTYFQNEAQLEKSRLLSDRFSAERPKGSFSTLEIQRTEQGDSAMYLCASSLASPTGELFFGEGSRLTVL.

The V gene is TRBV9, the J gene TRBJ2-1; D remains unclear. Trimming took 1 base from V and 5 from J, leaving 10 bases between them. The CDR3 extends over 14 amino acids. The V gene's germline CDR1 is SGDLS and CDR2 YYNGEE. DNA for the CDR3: TGTGCCAGCAGCGTAACCCCAACAGACAATGAGCAGTTCTTC. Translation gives CASSVTPTDNEQFF.

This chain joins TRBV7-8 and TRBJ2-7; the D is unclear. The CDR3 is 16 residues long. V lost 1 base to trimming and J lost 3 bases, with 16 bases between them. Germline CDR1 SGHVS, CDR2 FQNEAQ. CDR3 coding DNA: TGTGCCAGCAGCTTAGGAGGTTTTAGCCTTTTCTACGAGCAGTACTTC. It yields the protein CASSLGGFSLFYEQYF.